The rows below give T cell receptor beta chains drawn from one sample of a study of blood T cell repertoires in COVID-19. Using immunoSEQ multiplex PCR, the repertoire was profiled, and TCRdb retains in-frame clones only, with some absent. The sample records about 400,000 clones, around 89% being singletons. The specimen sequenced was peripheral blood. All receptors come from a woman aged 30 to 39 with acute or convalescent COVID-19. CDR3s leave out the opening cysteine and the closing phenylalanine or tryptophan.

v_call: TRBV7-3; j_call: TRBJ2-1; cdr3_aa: ASSFDRADEQF
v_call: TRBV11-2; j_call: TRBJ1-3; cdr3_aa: ASSFRSGNTIY
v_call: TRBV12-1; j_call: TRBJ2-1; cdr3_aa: ASSSLGDRGRPNEQF
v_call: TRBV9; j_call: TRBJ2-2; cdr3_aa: ASKSGGELF
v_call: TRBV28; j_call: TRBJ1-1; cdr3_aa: ASSFSGTASRAF
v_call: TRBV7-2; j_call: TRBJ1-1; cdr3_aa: ASSPLGLNTEAF
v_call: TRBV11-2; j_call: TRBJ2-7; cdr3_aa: ASSLGRGGYEQY
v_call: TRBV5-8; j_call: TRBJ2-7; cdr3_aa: ASSLRGSREQY
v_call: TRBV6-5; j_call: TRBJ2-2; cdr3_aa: ASRNPRGGGELF
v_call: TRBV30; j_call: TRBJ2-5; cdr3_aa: AWRRQGAGETQY
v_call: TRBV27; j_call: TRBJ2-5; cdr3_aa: ASSFSGLGQETQY
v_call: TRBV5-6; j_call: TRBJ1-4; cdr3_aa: ASSLGRTANEKLF
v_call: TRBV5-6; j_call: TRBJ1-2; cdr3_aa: ASSLGQNFNYGYT
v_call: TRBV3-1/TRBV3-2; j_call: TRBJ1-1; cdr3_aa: ASSQGGWGHEAF
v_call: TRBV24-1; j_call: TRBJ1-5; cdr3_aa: ATSDPSIPRGDSNQPQH
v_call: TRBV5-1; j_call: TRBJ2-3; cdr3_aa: ASSLGQGDTQY
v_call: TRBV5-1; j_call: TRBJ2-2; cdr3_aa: ASSLVTGGTGELF
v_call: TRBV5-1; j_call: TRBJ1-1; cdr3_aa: ASSAIQTGGGTEAF
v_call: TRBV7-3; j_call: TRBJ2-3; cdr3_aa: ASSFSGGSTDTQY
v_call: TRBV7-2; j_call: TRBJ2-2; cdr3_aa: ASSEGQGRAGELF
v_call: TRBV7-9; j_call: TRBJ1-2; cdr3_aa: ASSSTGGVGGYT
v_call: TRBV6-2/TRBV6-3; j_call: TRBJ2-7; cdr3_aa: ASSFDGLAGKYEQY
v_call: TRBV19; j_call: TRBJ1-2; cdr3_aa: ASSAAGGYT
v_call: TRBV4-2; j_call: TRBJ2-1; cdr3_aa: ASSQVAASYNEQF
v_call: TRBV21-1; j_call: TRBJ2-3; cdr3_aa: ASSKGLAGGCSTDTQY
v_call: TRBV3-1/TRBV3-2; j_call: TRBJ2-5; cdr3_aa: ASSQVGGGPYETQY
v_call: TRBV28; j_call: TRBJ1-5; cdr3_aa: ASSFGSGVQPQH
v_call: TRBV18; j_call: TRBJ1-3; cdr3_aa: ASSPSRGENTIY
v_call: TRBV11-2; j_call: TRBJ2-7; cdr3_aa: ASSTGTGTYEQY
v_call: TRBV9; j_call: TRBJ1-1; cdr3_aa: ASSDSAGDHMNTEAF
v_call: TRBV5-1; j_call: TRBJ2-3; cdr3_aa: ASSGAQGTDTQY
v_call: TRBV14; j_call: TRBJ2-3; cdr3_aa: ASSHGLAGGTDTQY
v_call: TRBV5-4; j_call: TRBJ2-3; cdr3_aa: ASSLAAGALAQY
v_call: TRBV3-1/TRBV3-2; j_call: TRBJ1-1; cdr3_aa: ASSRPGQGATEAF
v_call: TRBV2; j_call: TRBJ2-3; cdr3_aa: ASSFGVAVTDTQY
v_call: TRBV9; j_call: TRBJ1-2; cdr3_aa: ASSLTAYGYT
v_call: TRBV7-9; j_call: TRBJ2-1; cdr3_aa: ASSLGSALYNEQF
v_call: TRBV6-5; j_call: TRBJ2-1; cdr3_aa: ASSYSGGDNEQF
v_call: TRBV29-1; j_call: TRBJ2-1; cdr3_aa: SVEKGGAYNEQF
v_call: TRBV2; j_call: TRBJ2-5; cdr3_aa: AIGWGGETQY
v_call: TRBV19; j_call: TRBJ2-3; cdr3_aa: ASSNHRTGGGTDTQY
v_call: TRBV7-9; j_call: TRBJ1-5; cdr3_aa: ASSLAKQPQH
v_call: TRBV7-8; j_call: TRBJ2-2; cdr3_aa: ASSLSYFERGAEGELF
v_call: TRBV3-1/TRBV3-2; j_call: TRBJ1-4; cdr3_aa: ASSQRGGEKLF
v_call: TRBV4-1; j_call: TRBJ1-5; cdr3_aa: ASSQDPAGQVGQPQH
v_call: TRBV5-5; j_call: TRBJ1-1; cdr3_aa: ASSLLANTEAF